Listed below are T cell receptor beta chains from one sample, sequenced in a study of blood T cell repertoires in COVID-19. Produced via immunoSEQ multiplex PCR; TCRdb's table is partial and in-frame only. The repertoire holds about 13,000 clones, with approximately 72% as singletons. Sample: peripheral blood. These receptors were obtained from a woman older than 75 with acute or convalescent COVID-19. CDR3s include the opening cysteine and the closing phenylalanine or tryptophan. The order of the fields is V gene, J gene, clone size, D gene, CDR3 protein, CDR3 DNA. A D gene is named only where the DNA matches it firmly. Not all rows give a size; the values are once, few, many and, for expanded clones, a class.

TRBV7-2	TRBJ2-2	-	TRBD2	CASSAHPLTSGGNTGELFF	TGTGCCAGCAGCGCGCACCCTCTGACTAGCGGGGGGAACACCGGGGAGCTGTTTTTT
TRBV7-9	TRBJ2-7	-	TRBD2	CASSPGTSGLFAYEQYF	TGTGCCAGCAGCCCCGGGACTAGCGGCCTATTCGCCTACGAGCAGTACTTC
TRBV11-3	TRBJ1-1	-	TRBD1	CASSPRTGAEAFF	TGTGCCAGCAGCCCAAGGACAGGGGCTGAAGCTTTCTTT
TRBV7-9	TRBJ1-5	-	-	CASSLTHGGNQPQHF	TGTGCCAGCAGCTTGACTCACGGGGGCAATCAGCCCCAGCATTTT
TRBV5-1	TRBJ2-6	-	TRBD1	CASSVPQGRNVLTF	TGCGCCAGCAGCGTACCACAGGGGCGTAACGTCCTGACTTTC
TRBV5-1	TRBJ2-3	-	-	CASSSVLRDGADTQYF	TGCGCCAGCAGCTCAGTACTCAGGGATGGGGCAGATACGCAGTATTTT
TRBV6-2/TRBV6-3	TRBJ1-6	-	-	CASSFRRLGSPLHF	TGTGCCAGCAGTTTCAGAAGACTTGGTTCACCCCTCCACTTT
TRBV6-5	TRBJ2-2	-	TRBD1	CASRRQGAGGELFF	TGTGCCAGCAGGCGACAGGGGGCAGGCGGGGAGCTGTTTTTT
TRBV7-2	TRBJ1-1	-	-	CASSLTGEVRAFF	TGTGCCAGCAGCTTGACCGGGGAGGTCCGCGCTTTCTTT
TRBV9	TRBJ2-5	-	TRBD2	CASSVEAGELETQYF	TGTGCCAGCAGCGTAGAGGCGGGGGAACTCGAGACCCAGTACTTC
TRBV15	TRBJ2-5	medium-sized	TRBD2	CATTARGGETQYF	TGTGCCACCACCGCCCGGGGGGGAGAGACCCAGTACTTC
TRBV10-3	TRBJ1-1	-	-	CAISGLGRDTEAFF	TGTGCCATCAGTGGTTTAGGGAGGGACACTGAAGCTTTCTTT
TRBV7-2	TRBJ2-7	-	-	CASSLALRGEQYF	TGTGCCAGCAGCTTAGCGCTTAGGGGAGAGCAGTACTTC
TRBV7-2	TRBJ1-2	once	-	CASSPPVYVVGYTF	TGTGCCAGCAGCCCCCCGGTTTACGTCGTAGGCTACACCTTC
TRBV16	TRBJ2-7	-	-	CASSQQTGLVSTEQYF	TGTGCCAGCAGCCAACAAACAGGTCTTGTCTCTACAGAGCAGTACTTC
TRBV2	TRBJ2-1	-	TRBD2	CASRPGLAQYNEQFF	TGTGCCAGCAGACCGGGACTAGCGCAGTACAATGAGCAGTTCTTC
TRBV6-4	TRBJ2-3	-	-	CASNEGPNSGADTQYF	TGTGCCAGCAACGAAGGGCCCAATAGCGGAGCAGATACGCAGTATTTT
TRBV9	TRBJ1-2	-	-	CASSGIKQGRGVGYTF	TGTGCCAGCAGCGGGATAAAACAGGGAAGAGGAGTTGGCTACACCTTC
TRBV29-1	TRBJ2-7	-	-	CSVETETYEQYF	TGCAGCGTTGAAACGGAGACCTACGAGCAGTACTTC
TRBV6-5	TRBJ1-2	-	TRBD1	CASSRQGARGYTF	TGTGCCAGCAGTCGACAGGGGGCGCGCGGCTACACCTTC
TRBV7-9	TRBJ1-5	-	TRBD1	CASSQGGQPQHF	TGTGCCAGCAGTCAGGGGGGCCAGCCCCAGCATTTT
TRBV11-2	TRBJ1-2	-	-	CASSLAFRGAGYTF	TGTGCCAGCAGCTTAGCTTTCAGGGGAGCTGGCTACACCTTC
TRBV4-2	TRBJ2-3	-	-	CASSQDSRDAGTQYF	TGTGCCAGCAGCCAAGATTCCCGGGATGCGGGCACGCAGTATTTT
TRBV27	TRBJ2-7	-	-	CASSPNPLYEQYF	TGTGCCAGCAGCCCTAACCCCCTCTACGAGCAGTACTTC
TRBV2	TRBJ2-5	-	TRBD1	CASSDRGETQYF	TGTGCCAGCAGCGACAGGGGAGAGACCCAGTACTTC
TRBV19	TRBJ1-6	-	TRBD1	CASSTLREGARNSPLHF	TGTGCCAGTAGTACCCTAAGAGAGGGGGCGAGGAATTCACCCCTCCACTTT
TRBV4-2	TRBJ2-1	few	-	CASSQVGGGSYNEQFF	TGTGCCAGCAGCCAAGTTGGGGGGGGCAGCTACAATGAGCAGTTCTTC
TRBV5-5	TRBJ1-1	-	-	CASSDRSNTEAFF	TGTGCCAGCAGCGACAGGTCGAACACTGAAGCTTTCTTT
TRBV11-3	TRBJ2-3	few	-	CASSRDGGGTDTQYF	TGTGCCAGCAGCAGAGACGGAGGGGGCACAGATACGCAGTATTTT
TRBV11-2	TRBJ2-3	once	-	CASSLGRGWTDTQYF	TGTGCCAGCAGCTTAGGGAGGGGTTGGACAGATACGCAGTATTTT
TRBV5-6	TRBJ2-3	-	-	CASSMGVNTNTQYF	TGTGCCAGCAGCATGGGTGTTAACACGAATACGCAGTATTTT
TRBV7-8	TRBJ1-1	-	-	CASSLGARANTEAFF	TGTGCCAGCAGCTTAGGGGCCAGAGCGAACACTGAAGCTTTCTTT
TRBV6-5	TRBJ1-3	few	-	CATFRQISGNTIYF	TGTGCCACCTTCCGACAAATCTCTGGAAACACCATATATTTT
TRBV15	TRBJ2-4	once	-	CATSRDIDIQYF	TGTGCCACCAGCAGAGATATAGACATTCAGTACTTC
TRBV15	TRBJ2-5	-	TRBD2	CATSRDERGVQETQYF	TGTGCCACCAGCAGAGATGAGCGGGGGGTCCAAGAGACCCAGTACTTC
TRBV3-1/TRBV3-2	TRBJ1-4	-	-	CASSQAPGVEKLFF	TGTGCCAGCAGCCAGGCTCCCGGGGTTGAAAAACTGTTTTTT
TRBV20-1	TRBJ1-2	few	TRBD1	CSASLQGVHNYGYTF	TGCAGTGCTAGTCTCCAGGGGGTCCACAACTATGGCTACACCTTC
TRBV11-2	TRBJ1-5	-	-	CASSLNPQGHQPQHF	TGTGCCAGCAGCTTAAACCCCCAGGGGCATCAGCCCCAGCATTTT
TRBV3-1/TRBV3-2	TRBJ2-7	-	-	CASSQAGLGHVGQYF	TGTGCCAGCAGCCAAGCAGGGCTGGGGCATGTCGGGCAGTACTTC
TRBV11-2	TRBJ1-2	-	TRBD1	CASSLDRGNYGYTF	TGTGCCAGCAGCTTGGACAGGGGAAACTATGGCTACACCTTC
TRBV20-1	TRBJ2-5	-	TRBD1	CSASPLGTGSQETQYF	TGCAGTGCTAGTCCCCTGGGGACAGGCAGTCAAGAGACCCAGTACTTC
TRBV12-3/TRBV12-4	TRBJ2-7	-	-	CASSFTSYEQYF	TGTGCCAGCAGTTTTACATCTTACGAGCAGTACTTC
TRBV6-4	TRBJ2-2	-	TRBD2	CASSPLAGSTGELFF	TGTGCCAGCAGTCCCCTAGCGGGGAGCACCGGGGAGCTGTTTTTT
TRBV4-3	TRBJ2-1	once	TRBD1	CASSHVGQVEQFF	TGCGCCAGCAGCCACGTGGGACAGGTAGAGCAGTTCTTC
TRBV7-9	TRBJ1-4	-	-	CASSLDGRSNEKLFF	TGTGCCAGCAGCTTAGACGGGAGAAGTAATGAAAAACTGTTTTTT
TRBV4-1	TRBJ2-1	-	TRBD1	CASSHPGQGSNEQFF	TGCGCCAGCAGCCATCCGGGACAGGGAAGCAATGAGCAGTTCTTC
TRBV7-3	TRBJ1-1	-	-	CASSLQGPDTEAFF	TGTGCCAGCAGCTTACAGGGCCCGGACACTGAAGCTTTCTTT
TRBV6-6	TRBJ1-2	-	-	CASSYGGTYGYTF	TGTGCCAGCAGTTACGGGGGGACCTATGGCTACACCTTC
TRBV10-3	TRBJ2-5	-	-	CAISATSESWETQYF	TGTGCCATCAGTGCTACTAGTGAGAGCTGGGAGACCCAGTACTTC
TRBV4-1	TRBJ1-6	-	-	CASSQDMAGTYNSPLHF	TGCGCCAGCAGCCAAGATATGGCAGGGACCTATAATTCACCCCTCCACTTT
TRBV15	TRBJ1-2	-	-	CATSRETRRGYTF	TGTGCCACCAGCAGAGAGACCCGGCGGGGCTACACCTTC
TRBV4-1	TRBJ2-7	-	TRBD1	CASSHVDRANEQYF	TGCGCCAGCAGCCATGTGGACAGGGCCAACGAGCAGTACTTC
TRBV7-9	TRBJ2-2	-	-	CASSPVTNTGELFF	TGTGCCAGCAGCCCTGTTACGAACACCGGGGAGCTGTTTTTT
TRBV5-6	TRBJ2-7	once	-	CASSLAGDEQYF	TGTGCCAGCAGCTTGGCAGGGGACGAGCAGTACTTC
TRBV5-4	TRBJ2-5	-	-	CASSLKESVKTQYF	TGTGCCAGCAGCTTGAAGGAGTCTGTAAAGACCCAGTACTTC